This T cell receptor (beta chain) was sequenced during a study of T cell repertoires in ileal Crohn's disease (dated by TCRdb to about 2019). Study-wide context: The median duration of disease was approximately 8.3 years, and at the time of surgery approximately 33% of patients were active smokers. Every patient underwent surgery because of a complication, which was stricturing disease in around 61% of cases and penetrating disease in approximately 39%. About half of the patients received postoperative therapy: about a dozen received thiopurines and 15 to 20 received anti-TNF agents. The M6 samples were biopsies of the neoterminal ileum collected during postoperative colonoscopy. The TCR repertoire was analysed in fewer than 65 patients with Crohn's disease drawn from a prospective multicentre cohort. The study ran alongside a multicentre cohort designed to identify predictors of early endoscopic recurrence after ileocolonic resection. Endoscopic postoperative recurrence was defined as a Rutgeerts score above i0. The study sequenced 150 to 200 mucosal samples from 57 patients, taken at several locations on the surgical specimen and at postoperative endoscopy. General findings and caveats noted by the study authors: Endoscopic recurrence was found to be associated with higher high-frequency clone percentages at surgery, and recurrence was observed in all patients with clonality above 26.8% (18/57). Patients who were active smokers at surgery had a significantly higher proportion of clonal expansions than non-smokers (around 24% vs 18%, p=0.02). Compared with CD4 T cells, sorted CD8 T cells held more high-frequency clones, which suggests that the mucosal expansions were mostly CD8. Only a subgroup of patients, of unstated size, had their mucosal CD4 and CD8 T cells sorted and sequenced. Postoperative endoscopy timing varied within the first year after surgery, with a median delay of roughly 6.3 months.

In light of the paper, this sample's time point label describes: neoterminal ileum biopsy at postoperative endoscopy, about 6 months after surgery. Adults with ileal or ileocolonic Crohn's disease and an indication for ileocolonic resection were eligible for inclusion. Whole ileal mucosal biopsies were kept frozen at -80 degrees C prior to DNA extraction. Genomic DNA was extracted from frozen whole biopsies using a TRizol-based method and was quantified with a NanoDrop 2000 spectrophotometer. Five hundred nanograms of biopsy DNA per sample were submitted for commercial TCRB immunosequencing. Adaptive Biotechnology amplified the CDR3 regions from genomic DNA with a two-step multiplex PCR designed to control amplification bias. In the first PCR, primers covered every V and J gene segment, and in the second PCR, barcodes and Illumina adapters were added. CDR3 libraries were sequenced using an Illumina instrument. Per the source publication's procedure: The analysis used both the pipelines supplied by the vendor and custom analysis of the raw data in R/Bioconductor with R version 3.3.0. Clonality, which ranges from 0 to 1, was calculated as the inverse of the normalised Shannon entropy across all productive clones. The repertoire share taken up by the top 100 clones defined high-frequency clones, and only clones that passed a 95% confidence test were kept. Overlap between samples was measured with the Morisita-Horn index, while repertoire diversity was measured with the Simpson index. Entries here come from immuneACCESS through TCRdb and include only in-frame sequences with V and J called. Some clones fail to appear in such tables; in the studies checked, an unresolved V gene covers under half of the shortfall, and the cause of the remainder is unknown. Clone size and the V and J calls come from that table; the DNA yielded D and trimming. This sample gives about 12,000 clones in total; roughly 80% of them show up just once. The ten largest clones capture approximately 11% of the sample.

Of note for this clone: What antigen it recognizes has not been identified. The sample holds no much larger clone one base away, and base qualities are not on file.

Source material: ileal tissue. The TCR was taken from an adult with Crohn's disease.

In nucleotide form, the sequence is TGTGCCAGCAGCCAGCCGGGACTAGCGGGACACGAGCAGTACTTC. Translated, this gives CASSQPGLAGHEQYF. Recombination connected TRBV7-9 to TRBJ2-7; 13 nucleotides in the junction match TRBD2. CDR1 SEHNR and CDR2 FQNEAQ are derived from the germline V gene (reference sequence). Inclusive of the bounding cysteine and phenylalanine, the CDR3 is 15 residues long. The DNA shown is the 45-base CDR3, in frame from base 1. Trimming accounts for 5 bases at V and 5 bases at J, while the number of junction bases matched to no gene is 6.